This paragraph reports one T cell receptor (beta chain). This clonotype was detected many times. The target of this receptor is not known. No much larger clonotype is one base removed from it; base qualities were not supplied. In the ophthalmopathy patients, disease was moderately to severely active, with a Clinical Activity Score of 3 or more, a NOSPECS grade of 4 or more, and a duration of less than 3 months. Exclusion was applied to patients with uncontrolled infections, other autoimmune diseases, pregnancy or lactation. Diagnoses were based on clinical symptoms, serum thyroxine and TRAb, thyroid ultrasound and orbital computed tomography. Ficoll-Paque density gradient centrifugation was used to isolate PBMCs from under 11 ml of fresh peripheral blood. Total RNA was extracted with Trizol reagent, and quality was checked on an Agilent 2100 Bioanalyzer. The entry originates in a study of T cells in Graves' hyperthyroidism and ophthalmopathy (dated by TCRdb to about 2019). For the wider study: Peripheral blood samples were taken at the time of initial diagnosis, prior to any treatment. A discovery cohort of about a hundred patients, approximately 45 with Graves' ophthalmopathy and over 55 with stable Graves' hyperthyroidism, was used to find distinguishing TCR V-J signatures. TCR Vbeta CDR3 sequencing of approximately 140 peripheral blood samples (over 40 ophthalmopathy, 75 or so hyperthyroidism and approximately 17 progressor patients) is reported in the paper. After blood sampling, hyperthyroidism patients were treated with methimazole at a starting dose of 30 mg daily, and ophthalmopathy patients were treated with high-dose intravenous methylprednisolone. The roughly 91 discovery patients were randomly divided into training and test sets at a 7:3 ratio. Thyroid tissue and blood T-cell repertoires from about 6 Graves' hyperthyroidism patients were also compared in the study. An independent validation cohort of about 19 hyperthyroidism patients and more than 15 patients who later progressed to ophthalmopathy tested prospective prediction of ophthalmopathy. Study-wide conclusions, independent of this receptor: In validation, the model predicted progression to ophthalmopathy a median of about 6.8 months before onset, with roughly 68% sensitivity and roughly 79% specificity. Sample size was not statistically predetermined, and investigators were not blinded to group allocation. A model built on a 13 V-J signature distinguished ophthalmopathy from stable hyperthyroidism, reaching about 88% sensitivity and around 81% specificity in cross-validation and 80%/75% in testing. Most expanded thyroid clonotypes (frequency above 0.001) were also detected in blood, a finding suggesting that blood repertoires may reflect thyroid immune responses.

The TCR beta CDR3 regions were amplified from RNA transcripts. For the first round of RT-PCR on the TCR CDR3, the HTBI primer set was used together with the Qiagen OneStep RT-PCR kit. Libraries were constructed in a second round of multiplex PCR, after which size selection and purification were performed. Paired-end sequencing of the libraries was performed with 100 bp reads on an Illumina HiSeq2000. The original methods were these. SOAPnuke was used to process the raw data, with reads discarded if the reads contained adapters or uncalled bases, had a mean Phred below 15, or lacked an exact constant-primer or identifier match. COPE v1.2.5 was used to merge high-quality paired reads, and clonotypes were defined as unique nucleotide sequences. Clonotypes were aligned to IMGT TRBV, TRBD and TRBJ reference segments using MiTCR v1.1. The analysis included only V-J combinations with a frequency above 0.0001, which together covered more than 99% of the repertoires. A TCS score was defined as the ratio between F50 (clonal expansion) and ExV (chaos), using BLOSUM62-based TCRdist between CDR3 peptides within each V-J. Welch's t-statistics and random forest reduced 500 to 650 V-J features to 13, which were used in a naive Bayes classifier (R e1071). TCRdb trimmed the raw reads at Q25, called clones with MiXCR and kept productive beta chains. Rows are unified per CDR3 protein, each entry keeping the most common DNA and genes. These V and J calls are TCRdb output, not the study's own analysis. This sample lists 400,000 or so distinct CDR3 sequences; 14% were detected once. The leading ten clones occupy 20% of the sample.

Sequencing used blood. The origin of this receptor is a woman younger than 45 with Graves' ophthalmopathy.

The CDR3 region reads CSAPRGYEKLFF. The nucleotide sequence is TGCAGTGCTCCGCGGGGATACGAAAAACTGTTTTTT. The chain couples TRBV20-1 to TRBJ1-4; the D gene is unclear. CDR1 DFQATT and CDR2 SNEGSKA are derived from the germline V gene (reference sequence). Relative to germline, V is 5 bases shorter and J is 8 bases shorter, with 12 bases between their ends. Spanning cysteine to phenylalanine, the CDR3 consists of 12 amino acids. The entry retains the CDR3 DNA only, 36 bases that are in frame from base 1.